A selection of T cell receptor beta chains follows, all from one sample in a study of cytomegalovirus exposure and HLA in healthy donors. The repertoire was sequenced with immunoSEQ multiplex PCR; TCRdb's copy has only in-frame clones and lacks some. This table has about 130,000 clones, roughly 89% appearing once. The specimen was PBMCs. These receptors were taken from a woman under 30 in good health and CMV-seronegative. The CDR3 runs from the conserved cysteine through the conserved F or W. Fields, in order: D gene, clone size, V gene, J gene, CDR3 DNA, CDR3 protein. The D gene is left open where the match is weak. Some rows have no size entry. The others give once, few or many, or a class for an expanded clone.

d_call: TRBD1; clone_size: NA; v_call: TRBV19; j_call: TRBJ2-1; cdr3_nt: TGTGCCAGTAGCGCCGGGACAGGGGGGAATGAGCAGTTCTTC; cdr3_aa: CASSAGTGGNEQFF
d_call: TRBD1; clone_size: NA; v_call: TRBV6-6; j_call: TRBJ1-6; cdr3_nt: TGTGCCAGCAGTGTTCGACAGGGGGCAAATTCACCCCTCCACTTT; cdr3_aa: CASSVRQGANSPLHF
d_call: TRBD2; clone_size: few; v_call: TRBV6-1; j_call: TRBJ2-1; cdr3_nt: TGTGCCAGCAGTGGGTTTAGCGGGGGGGCTCCGAATGAGCAGTTCTTC; cdr3_aa: CASSGFSGGAPNEQFF
d_call: TRBD1; clone_size: NA; v_call: TRBV9; j_call: TRBJ2-1; cdr3_nt: TGTGCCAGCACCAACCCGGGACAGTACAATGAGCAGTTCTTC; cdr3_aa: CASTNPGQYNEQFF
d_call: TRBD1; clone_size: few; v_call: TRBV10-1; j_call: TRBJ1-1; cdr3_nt: TGCGCCAGCAGTGGACAGGGGCAGGGCACTGAAGCTTTCTTT; cdr3_aa: CASSGQGQGTEAFF
d_call: NA; clone_size: NA; v_call: TRBV5-3; j_call: TRBJ1-3; cdr3_nt: TGTGCCAGAAATAAAGGCAGGGTTTCCTCTGGAAACACCATATATTTT; cdr3_aa: CARNKGRVSSGNTIYF
d_call: NA; clone_size: NA; v_call: TRBV6-1; j_call: TRBJ1-4; cdr3_nt: TGTGCCAGCAGTGGGACTCTTGCAACTAATGAAAAACTGTTTTTT; cdr3_aa: CASSGTLATNEKLFF
d_call: NA; clone_size: NA; v_call: TRBV27; j_call: TRBJ1-5; cdr3_nt: TGTGCCAGCAGTCTTGACAGCCGGAACCAGCCCCAGCATTTT; cdr3_aa: CASSLDSRNQPQHF
d_call: TRBD2; clone_size: NA; v_call: TRBV6-4; j_call: TRBJ2-7; cdr3_nt: TGTGCCAGCCGACCCCCGAATAGGCGGGGGGCAAGCTCCTACGAGCAGTACTTC; cdr3_aa: CASRPPNRRGASSYEQYF
d_call: TRBD1; clone_size: NA; v_call: TRBV5-1; j_call: TRBJ1-2; cdr3_nt: TGCGCCAGCAGCCTACAGGGGGCATTCTCCCCCGCTAACTATGGCTACACCTTC; cdr3_aa: CASSLQGAFSPANYGYTF
d_call: NA; clone_size: NA; v_call: TRBV18; j_call: TRBJ1-5; cdr3_nt: TGTGCCAGCTCTTCCCAGGGGACGCGCAATCAGCCCCAGCATTTT; cdr3_aa: CASSSQGTRNQPQHF
d_call: TRBD1; clone_size: NA; v_call: TRBV6-6; j_call: TRBJ2-1; cdr3_nt: TGTGCCAGCAGCCTCGGGACAGGGATCAATGAGCAGTTCTTC; cdr3_aa: CASSLGTGINEQFF
d_call: TRBD2; clone_size: NA; v_call: TRBV5-1; j_call: TRBJ2-1; cdr3_nt: TGCGCCAGCAGCTTGTCGGGGGGATACAATGAGCAGTTCTTC; cdr3_aa: CASSLSGGYNEQFF
d_call: NA; clone_size: once; v_call: TRBV6-5; j_call: TRBJ2-2; cdr3_nt: TGTGCCAGCAGTTACTCGTTCGGGGGCACCGGGGAGCTGTTTTTT; cdr3_aa: CASSYSFGGTGELFF
d_call: NA; clone_size: once; v_call: TRBV9; j_call: TRBJ2-5; cdr3_nt: TGTGCCAGCAGCGTAGGGGGCGTTCGCGAGACCCAGTACTTC; cdr3_aa: CASSVGGVRETQYF
d_call: NA; clone_size: NA; v_call: TRBV5-1; j_call: TRBJ2-7; cdr3_nt: TGCGCCAGCAGCTTGGCCGGGGGACAGCCCTACGAGCAGTACTTC; cdr3_aa: CASSLAGGQPYEQYF
d_call: NA; clone_size: NA; v_call: TRBV12-5; j_call: TRBJ1-5; cdr3_nt: TGTGCTAGTGGTTTGGTACGGGGCAATCAGCCCCAGCATTTT; cdr3_aa: CASGLVRGNQPQHF
d_call: TRBD1; clone_size: NA; v_call: TRBV18; j_call: TRBJ1-1; cdr3_nt: TGTGCCAGCTCACCGCAACAGGGGGACACTGAAGCTTTCTTT; cdr3_aa: CASSPQQGDTEAFF
d_call: NA; clone_size: NA; v_call: TRBV21-1; j_call: TRBJ1-3; cdr3_nt: TGTGCCAGCAAACGACGGGACAGGGGCCGTCTCGGAAACACCATATATTTT; cdr3_aa: CASKRRDRGRLGNTIYF
d_call: NA; clone_size: NA; v_call: TRBV2; j_call: TRBJ2-6; cdr3_nt: TGTGCCAGCAGCTTATACGGGAGCAACTCTGGGGCCAACGTCCTGACTTTC; cdr3_aa: CASSLYGSNSGANVLTF
d_call: NA; clone_size: NA; v_call: TRBV7-8; j_call: TRBJ2-2; cdr3_nt: TGTGCCAGCAGCTTACAGGGCCAGAATCATGAGGAGCTGTTTTTT; cdr3_aa: CASSLQGQNHEELFF
d_call: NA; clone_size: NA; v_call: TRBV25-1; j_call: TRBJ1-2; cdr3_nt: TGTGCCAGCAGTGGGACGGGGAGTAACTATGGCTACACCTTC; cdr3_aa: CASSGTGSNYGYTF
d_call: TRBD1; clone_size: NA; v_call: TRBV7-8; j_call: TRBJ2-5; cdr3_nt: TGTGCCAGCAGCTTAGTAGGACAGGGGAGCTTGGAAAGCCAGTACTTC; cdr3_aa: CASSLVGQGSLESQYF
d_call: NA; clone_size: once; v_call: TRBV6-1; j_call: TRBJ1-3; cdr3_nt: TGTGCCAGCAGTGACATGCACTATCCTGGAAACACCATATATTTT; cdr3_aa: CASSDMHYPGNTIYF
d_call: NA; clone_size: NA; v_call: TRBV6-5; j_call: TRBJ2-1; cdr3_nt: TGTGCCAGCAGTTACTCCGGGCCAGGGTATGAGCAGTTCTTC; cdr3_aa: CASSYSGPGYEQFF
d_call: NA; clone_size: NA; v_call: TRBV6-6; j_call: TRBJ1-2; cdr3_nt: TGTGCCAGCAGTTATCTAGGGGGAAAGGATGGCTACACCTTC; cdr3_aa: CASSYLGGKDGYTF